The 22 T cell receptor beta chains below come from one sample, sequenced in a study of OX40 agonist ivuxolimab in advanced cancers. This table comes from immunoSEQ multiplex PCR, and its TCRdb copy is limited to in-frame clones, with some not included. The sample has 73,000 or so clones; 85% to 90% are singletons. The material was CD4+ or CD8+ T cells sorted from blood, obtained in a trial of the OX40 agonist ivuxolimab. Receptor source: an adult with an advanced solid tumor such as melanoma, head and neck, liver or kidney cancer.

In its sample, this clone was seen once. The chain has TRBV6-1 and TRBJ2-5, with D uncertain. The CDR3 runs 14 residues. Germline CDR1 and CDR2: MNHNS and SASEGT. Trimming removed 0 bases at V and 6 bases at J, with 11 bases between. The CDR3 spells CASSEAGKGKTQYF. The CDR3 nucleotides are TGTGCCAGCAGTGAAGCGGGGAAGGGAAAGACCCAGTACTTC.

The CDR3 region has the DNA TGTGCCAGCGGGAAAGGGGGACCCTACGAGCAGTACTTC. Encoded protein: CASGKGGPYEQYF. This chain joins TRBV28 and TRBJ2-7, with a tentative D call TRBD1 (6 bases). CDR3 length equals 13 residues. Germline V CDR1 and CDR2: MDHEN, SYDVKM. Trimming shortened V by 8 bases and J by 2 bases, and 13 bases separated the two germline ends.

The CDR3 reads CASSRLGELFF. CDR3 nucleotide sequence: TGTGCCAGCAGCCGCCTGGGGGAGCTGTTTTTT. The gene calls are TRBV6-5 and TRBJ2-2; D not resolved. Trimming cost V 6 bases and J 8 bases, with 7 bases left between them. The CDR3 contains 11 residues. Germline-derived CDR1 and CDR2 are MNHEY and SVGAGI.

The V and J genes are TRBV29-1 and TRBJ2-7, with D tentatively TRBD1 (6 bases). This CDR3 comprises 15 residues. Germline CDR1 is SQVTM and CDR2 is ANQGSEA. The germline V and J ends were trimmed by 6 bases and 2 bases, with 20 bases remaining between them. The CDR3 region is CSVAGHGTPTYEQYF. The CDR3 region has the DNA TGCAGCGTGGCCGGCCACGGGACACCGACCTACGAGCAGTACTTC.

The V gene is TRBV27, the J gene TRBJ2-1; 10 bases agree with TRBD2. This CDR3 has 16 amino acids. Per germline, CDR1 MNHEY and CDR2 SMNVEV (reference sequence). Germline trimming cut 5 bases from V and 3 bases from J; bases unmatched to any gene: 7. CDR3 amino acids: CASSATGTSVYNEQFF. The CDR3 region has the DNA TGTGCCAGCAGTGCCACCGGGACTAGCGTCTACAATGAGCAGTTCTTC.

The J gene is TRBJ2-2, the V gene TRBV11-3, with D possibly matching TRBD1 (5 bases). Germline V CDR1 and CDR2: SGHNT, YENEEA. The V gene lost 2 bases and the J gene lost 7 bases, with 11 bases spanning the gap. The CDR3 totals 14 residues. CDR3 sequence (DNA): TGTGCCAGCAGCTTAAGCAGGGCTGGCGGGGAGCTGTTTTTT. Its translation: CASSLSRAGGELFF.

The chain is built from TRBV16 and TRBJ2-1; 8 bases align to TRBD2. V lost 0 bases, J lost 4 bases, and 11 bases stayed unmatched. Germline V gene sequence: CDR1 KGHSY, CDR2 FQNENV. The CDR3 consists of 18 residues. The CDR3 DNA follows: TGTGCCAGCAGCCAATCGATTTCGGGTAGCGGGGATTACAATGAGCAGTTCTTC. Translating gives CASSQSISGSGDYNEQFF.

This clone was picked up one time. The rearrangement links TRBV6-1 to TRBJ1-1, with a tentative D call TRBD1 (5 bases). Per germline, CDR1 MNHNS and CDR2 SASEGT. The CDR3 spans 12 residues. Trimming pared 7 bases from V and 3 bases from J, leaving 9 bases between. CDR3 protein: CASTRGDTEAFF. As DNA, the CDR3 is TGTGCCAGCACCCGGGGGGACACTGAAGCTTTCTTT.

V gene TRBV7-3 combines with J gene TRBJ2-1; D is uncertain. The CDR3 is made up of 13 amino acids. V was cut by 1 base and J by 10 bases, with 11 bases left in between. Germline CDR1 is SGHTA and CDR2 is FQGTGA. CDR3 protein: CASSLKGQGEQFF. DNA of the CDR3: TGTGCCAGCAGCTTAAAGGGTCAAGGGGAGCAGTTCTTC.

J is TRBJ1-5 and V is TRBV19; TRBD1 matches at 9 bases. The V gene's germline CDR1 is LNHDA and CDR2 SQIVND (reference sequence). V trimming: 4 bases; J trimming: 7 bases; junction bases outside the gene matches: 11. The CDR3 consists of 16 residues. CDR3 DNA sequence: TGTGCCAGTAGTACCACCGACAGGGGGTTAGGACAGCCCCAGCATTTT. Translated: CASSTTDRGLGQPQHF.

The CDR3 here is CASRNPNEKLFF. CDR3 nucleotides: TGTGCCAGCAGGAATCCCAACGAAAAACTGTTTTTT. The genes are TRBV27 and TRBJ1-4; D unresolved. The CDR3 has 12 amino acids. V gave up 6 bases and J gave up 8 bases, with 10 bases separating them. Germline V gene sequence: CDR1 MNHEY, CDR2 SMNVEV (reference sequence).

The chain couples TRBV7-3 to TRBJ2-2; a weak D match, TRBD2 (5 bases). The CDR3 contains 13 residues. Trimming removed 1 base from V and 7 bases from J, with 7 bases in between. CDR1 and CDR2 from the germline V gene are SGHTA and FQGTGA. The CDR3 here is CASSLSRDGELFF. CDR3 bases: TGTGCCAGCAGCTTAAGTCGGGACGGGGAGCTGTTTTTT.

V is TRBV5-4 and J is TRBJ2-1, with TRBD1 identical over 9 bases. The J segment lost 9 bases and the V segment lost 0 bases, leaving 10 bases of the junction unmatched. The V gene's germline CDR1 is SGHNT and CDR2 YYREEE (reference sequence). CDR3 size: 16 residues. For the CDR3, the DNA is TGTGCCAGCAGCTTGGTAAACAGGGGGCCTGTCAGTGAGCAGTTCTTC. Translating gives CASSLVNRGPVSEQFF.

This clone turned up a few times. CDR3 amino acids: CASSSGAANQPQHF. The CDR3 bases are TGTGCCAGCAGCTCCGGGGCAGCTAATCAGCCCCAGCATTTT. The chain employs TRBV11-2 and TRBJ1-5, with a possible D match to TRBD1 (5 bases). CDR3 length: 14 residues. Trimming pared 4 bases from V and 4 bases from J, leaving 11 bases between. CDR1 SGHAT and CDR2 FQNNGV come from the germline V gene. Complete variable domain (other parts from reference TRBV11-2 and TRBJ1-5): EAGVAQSPRYKIIEKRQSVAFWCNPISGHATLYWYQQILGQGPKLLIQFQNNGVVDDSQLPKDRFSAERLKGVDSTLKIQPAKLEDSAVYLCASSSGAANQPQHFGDGTRLSIL.

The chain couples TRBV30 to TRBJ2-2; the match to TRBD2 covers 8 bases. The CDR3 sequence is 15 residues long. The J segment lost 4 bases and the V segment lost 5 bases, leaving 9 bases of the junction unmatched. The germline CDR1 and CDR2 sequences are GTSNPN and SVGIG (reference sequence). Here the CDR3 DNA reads TGTGCCTGGGGGACGGGACTAGTTGGCACCGGGGAGCTGTTTTTT. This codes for CAWGTGLVGTGELFF.

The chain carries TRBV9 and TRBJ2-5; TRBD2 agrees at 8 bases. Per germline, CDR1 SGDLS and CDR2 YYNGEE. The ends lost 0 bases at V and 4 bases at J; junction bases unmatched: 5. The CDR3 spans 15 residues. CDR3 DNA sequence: TGTGCCAGCAGCGTAGGCTCCAGCGGGGGAGAGACCCAGTACTTC. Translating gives CASSVGSSGGETQYF.

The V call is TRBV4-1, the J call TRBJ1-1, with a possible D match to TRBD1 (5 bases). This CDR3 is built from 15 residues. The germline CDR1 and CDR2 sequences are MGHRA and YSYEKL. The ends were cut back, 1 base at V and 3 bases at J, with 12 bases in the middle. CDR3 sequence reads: CASSQGGRQHTEAFF. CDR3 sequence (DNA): TGCGCCAGCAGCCAAGGGGGGAGGCAACACACTGAAGCTTTCTTT.

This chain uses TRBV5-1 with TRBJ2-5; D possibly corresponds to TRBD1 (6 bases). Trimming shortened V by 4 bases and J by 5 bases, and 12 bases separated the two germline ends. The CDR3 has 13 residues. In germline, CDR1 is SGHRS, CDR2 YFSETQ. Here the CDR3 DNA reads TGCGCCAGCAGCGCGCAGGGGCGGGAGACCCAGTACTTC. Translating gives CASSAQGRETQYF.

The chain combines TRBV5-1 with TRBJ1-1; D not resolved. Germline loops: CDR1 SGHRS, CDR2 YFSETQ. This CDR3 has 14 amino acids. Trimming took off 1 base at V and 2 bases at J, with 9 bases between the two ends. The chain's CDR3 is CASSLLVLNTEAFF. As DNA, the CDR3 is TGCGCCAGCAGCTTGTTAGTACTTAACACTGAAGCTTTCTTT.

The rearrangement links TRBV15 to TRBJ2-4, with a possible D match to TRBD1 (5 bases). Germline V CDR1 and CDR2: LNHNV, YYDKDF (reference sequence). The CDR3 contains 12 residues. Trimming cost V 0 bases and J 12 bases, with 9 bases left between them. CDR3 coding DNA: TGTGCCACCAGCAGAGATCAGGGTAATCAGTACTTC. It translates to CATSRDQGNQYF. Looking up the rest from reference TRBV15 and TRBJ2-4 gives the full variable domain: DAMVIQNPRYQVTQFGKPVTLSCSQTLNHNVMYWYQQKSSQAPKLLFHYYDKDFNNEADTPDNFQSRRPNTSFCFLDIRSPGLGDTAMYLCATSRDQGNQYFGAGTRLSVL.

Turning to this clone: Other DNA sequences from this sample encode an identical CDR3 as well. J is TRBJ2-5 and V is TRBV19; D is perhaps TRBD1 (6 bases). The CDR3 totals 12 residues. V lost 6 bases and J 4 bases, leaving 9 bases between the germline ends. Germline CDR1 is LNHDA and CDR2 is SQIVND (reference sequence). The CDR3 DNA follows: TGTGCCAGTAGCCCCAGGGGAGAGACCCAGTACTTC. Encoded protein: CASSPRGETQYF.

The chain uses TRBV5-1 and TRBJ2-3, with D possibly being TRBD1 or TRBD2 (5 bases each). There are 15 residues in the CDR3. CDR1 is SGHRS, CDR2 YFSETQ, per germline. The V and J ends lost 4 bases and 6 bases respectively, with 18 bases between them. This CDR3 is CASSKGTSIMDTQYF. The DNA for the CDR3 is TGCGCCAGCAGCAAGGGGACGTCTATAATGGATACGCAGTATTTT.